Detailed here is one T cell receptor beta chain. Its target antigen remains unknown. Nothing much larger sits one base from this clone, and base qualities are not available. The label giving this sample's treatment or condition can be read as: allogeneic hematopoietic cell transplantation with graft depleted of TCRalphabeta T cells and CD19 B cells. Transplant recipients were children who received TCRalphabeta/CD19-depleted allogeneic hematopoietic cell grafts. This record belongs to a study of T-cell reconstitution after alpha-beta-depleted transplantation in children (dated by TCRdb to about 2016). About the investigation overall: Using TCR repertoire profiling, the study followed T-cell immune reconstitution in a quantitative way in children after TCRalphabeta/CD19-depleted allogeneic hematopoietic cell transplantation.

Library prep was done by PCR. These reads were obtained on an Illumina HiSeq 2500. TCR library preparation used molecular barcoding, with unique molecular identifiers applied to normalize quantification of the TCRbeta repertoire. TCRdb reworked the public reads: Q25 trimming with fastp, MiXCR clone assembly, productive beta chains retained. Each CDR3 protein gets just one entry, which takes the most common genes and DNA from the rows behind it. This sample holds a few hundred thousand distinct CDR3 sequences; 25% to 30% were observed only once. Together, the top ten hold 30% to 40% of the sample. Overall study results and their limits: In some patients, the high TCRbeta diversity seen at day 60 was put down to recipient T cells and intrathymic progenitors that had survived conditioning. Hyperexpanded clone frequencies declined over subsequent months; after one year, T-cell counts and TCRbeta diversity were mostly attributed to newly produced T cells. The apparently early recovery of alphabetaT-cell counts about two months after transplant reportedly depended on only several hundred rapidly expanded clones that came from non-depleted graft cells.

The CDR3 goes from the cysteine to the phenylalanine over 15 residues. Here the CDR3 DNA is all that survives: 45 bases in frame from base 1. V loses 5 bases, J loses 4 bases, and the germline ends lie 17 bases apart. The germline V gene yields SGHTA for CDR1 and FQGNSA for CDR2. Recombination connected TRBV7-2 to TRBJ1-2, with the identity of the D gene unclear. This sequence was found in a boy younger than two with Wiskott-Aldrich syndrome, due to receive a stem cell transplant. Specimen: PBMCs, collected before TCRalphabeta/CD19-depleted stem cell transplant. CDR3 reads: CASSPNGMPSYGYTF. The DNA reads TGTGCCAGCAGCCCAAACGGCATGCCCTCCTATGGCTACACCTTC.